Listed below are T cell receptor beta chains from one sample, sequenced in a study of prognosis after radiotherapy for stage I lung cancer. TCRdb re-derived calls from the multiplex PCR reads in MiXCR, one entry per CDR3 protein. The data show some 60,000 distinct CDR3 sequences, about 26% seen once. Specimen: PBMCs, collected before or after stereotactic body radiation therapy (not recorded which). The receptors derive from a donor over 45 with non-small cell lung cancer. Each CDR3 is given with its conserved first and last residue. D genes are given only for firm matches. Clone size is stated in some rows and not others, as once, few, many or a class when expanded.

D	size	V	J	DNA	CDR3
TRBD2	many	TRBV13	TRBJ2-1	TGTGCCAGCAGCTTGGCCGGGACTAATCACAATGAGCAGTTCTTC	CASSLAGTNHNEQFF
.	few	TRBV29-1	TRBJ1-2	TGCAGCGTTGAAGATGGGGGGCTAGGATTCTATGGCTACACCTTC	CSVEDGGLGFYGYTF
.	many	TRBV7-8	TRBJ2-3	TGTGCCAGCAGCGTAAGTGGGGGGCCTATCCACACAGATACGCAGTATTTT	CASSVSGGPIHTDTQYF
.	many	TRBV30	TRBJ1-2	TGTGCCTGGAGTGTACGGGGGGGGAACTATGGCTACACCTTC	CAWSVRGGNYGYTF
.	many	TRBV6-1	TRBJ2-3	TGTGCCAGCGTGGCTGCAGATACGCAGTATTTT	CASVAADTQYF
TRBD2	few	TRBV5-1	TRBJ2-7	TGCGCCAGCAGCTTCTCTAGCGGGGGGGGCTCCTACGAGCAGTACTTC	CASSFSSGGGSYEQYF
TRBD1	many	TRBV4-1	TRBJ1-4	TGCGCCAGCAGCCAGGCCCCCGGAGCAGGGGGCTCTGAAAAACTGTTTTTT	CASSQAPGAGGSEKLFF
.	many	TRBV3-1	TRBJ1-6	TGTGCCAGCAGCCAAGTCGACAAGAATTCACCCCTCCACTTT	CASSQVDKNSPLHF
TRBD2	few	TRBV12-3/TRBV12-4	TRBJ2-5	TGTGCCAGCAGCTTGACTAGCGTACACCAGACCCAGTACTTC	CASSLTSVHQTQYF
TRBD1	many	TRBV5-1	TRBJ2-5	TGCGCCAGCAGCTTTCAAGGGGGCAGGGAGACCCAGTACTTC	CASSFQGGRETQYF
TRBD1	many	TRBV6-1	TRBJ2-7	TGTGCCAGCAGTGATTGGGGGACAGGGAGCTCCTACGAGCAGTACTTC	CASSDWGTGSSYEQYF
TRBD1	many	TRBV5-1	TRBJ1-1	TGCGCCAGCAGCCCCGGGGACAGGGTTCAAGCTTTCTTT	CASSPGDRVQAFF
TRBD1	many	TRBV15	TRBJ1-1	TGTGCCACCAGCAGACCCGACAGGGTGAACACTGAAGCTTTCTTT	CATSRPDRVNTEAFF
TRBD1	many	TRBV19	TRBJ1-1	TGTGCCAGTAGTCTTGACAGGGCCACTGAAGCTTTCTTT	CASSLDRATEAFF
.	many	TRBV20-1	TRBJ2-7	TGCAGTGCTAACCAGGGCGGATTCTACGAGCAGTACTTC	CSANQGGFYEQYF
TRBD1	many	TRBV19	TRBJ2-1	TGTGCCAGTAGTATTGGGACAGGGTTTTTCTATGAGCAGTTCTTC	CASSIGTGFFYEQFF
.	.	TRBV5-5	TRBJ2-3	TGTGCCAGCAGCTTGGGGACAGATACGAAGTATTTT	CASSLGTDTKYF
TRBD1	many	TRBV5-5	TRBJ1-4	TGTGCCAGCAGCACAGGGGGTACGAATGAAAAACTGTTTTTT	CASSTGGTNEKLFF
TRBD2	many	TRBV9	TRBJ2-1	TGTGCCAGCAGCGTAGGCGGTAGCGGGGGAACTGTGCAGTTCTTC	CASSVGGSGGTVQFF
TRBD2	many	TRBV7-7	TRBJ2-5	TGTGCTAGCAGTAGCGGGGTGGGAGAGACCCAGTACTTC	CASSSGVGETQYF
TRBD2	many	TRBV11-2	TRBJ2-7	TGTGCCAGCAGCGTAGCGGGGGAGTACTACGAGCAGTACTTC	CASSVAGEYYEQYF
TRBD2	.	TRBV5-4	TRBJ2-5	TGTGCCAGCGGACTAGCGGACCAAGAGACCCAGTACTTC	CASGLADQETQYF
.	.	TRBV6-2/TRBV6-3	TRBJ2-5	TGTGCCAGCAATGAGGCGCAGATGGCTAGCTGGGAGACACAGTACTTC	CASNEAQMASWETQYF
.	many	TRBV10-3	TRBJ1-3	TGTGCCATCAGTGATTACGCAGGGTCCGGAAACACCATATATTTT	CAISDYAGSGNTIYF
.	many	TRBV20-1	TRBJ2-7	TGCAGTGCCCCAGCACAGGGTCGCTACGAGCAGTACTTC	CSAPAQGRYEQYF
TRBD1	many	TRBV7-2	TRBJ2-6	TGTGCCAGCAGCTTGAGGGACAGGGGGCCTGGGGCCAACGTCCTGACTTTC	CASSLRDRGPGANVLTF
.	many	TRBV20-1	TRBJ2-5	TGCAGTGCTAGAATGCAGCAAGAGACCCAGTACTTC	CSARMQQETQYF
.	many	TRBV6-2/TRBV6-3	TRBJ1-2	TGTGCCAGCAGTTACGGGGGCATGGATAACTATGGCTACACCTTC	CASSYGGMDNYGYTF
.	many	TRBV3-1	TRBJ2-3	TGTGCCAGCAGCCAAGTCCGAGATACGCAGTATTTT	CASSQVRDTQYF
TRBD1	many	TRBV11-2	TRBJ1-4	TGTGCCAGCAGCCGGGGACAGGGGGGCGAAAAACTGTTTTTT	CASSRGQGGEKLFF
.	many	TRBV10-2	TRBJ1-4	TGCGCCAGCAGTGAGTCTGAAAAACTGTTTTTT	CASSESEKLFF
TRBD1	many	TRBV9	TRBJ2-7	TGTGCCAGCAGCGCGACCGGGACAGGAATCTACGAGCAGTACTTC	CASSATGTGIYEQYF
.	.	TRBV6-1	TRBJ1-1	TGTGCCAGCAGCCAGAGTGGTGCAGGCACTGAAGCTTTCTTT	CASSQSGAGTEAFF
.	many	TRBV6-1	TRBJ1-1	TGTGCCACCGGGGATTGGGAGAACACTGAAGCTTTCTTT	CATGDWENTEAFF
.	many	TRBV5-1	TRBJ2-1	TGCGCCAGCAGCTTGGGGGGGGGCCGGTTCGACAATGAGCAGTTCTTC	CASSLGGGRFDNEQFF
.	.	TRBV2	TRBJ1-2	TGTGCCAGCTGCCCTCGTGAGATACAGGCTTCTGGCTACACCTTC	CASCPREIQASGYTF
.	many	TRBV6-1	TRBJ1-2	TGTGCCAGCAGTGAAACCAGGGCGCGCTACACCTTC	CASSETRARYTF
.	.	TRBV9	TRBJ1-2	TGTGCCAGCAGCGTAGATTCCAGTCTGGGCGGCTACACCTTC	CASSVDSSLGGYTF
.	many	TRBV20-1	TRBJ2-1	TGCAGTGCCACCCCCGGTTGGAGCGAGCGAGAGCAGTTCTTC	CSATPGWSEREQFF
.	.	TRBV20-1	TRBJ1-1	TGCAGTGCCCGAGGGGGGGGGTCCGGGAGGACTGAAGCTTTCTTT	CSARGGGSGRTEAFF
TRBD1	few	TRBV5-6	TRBJ2-7	TGTGCCAGCAGCTACACAGGGGCGAATTACGAGCAGTACTTC	CASSYTGANYEQYF
.	.	TRBV2	TRBJ2-2	TGTGTCAGCAGTGCTCCGGCGAACACCGGGGAGCTGTTCTTT	CVSSAPANTGELFF
TRBD1	many	TRBV7-2	TRBJ2-5	TGTGCCAGCAGCGCGCCCGACAGGGGGAAAGAGACCCAGTACTTC	CASSAPDRGKETQYF
TRBD2	many	TRBV19	TRBJ2-2	TGTGCCAGTAGTATAAACCCTAGCGGGGGGCTGAACACCGGGGAGCTGTTTTTT	CASSINPSGGLNTGELFF
.	many	TRBV5-5	TRBJ2-2	TGTGCCAGCACTCGGGTTGGAAGTAGTATGAACACCGGGGAGCTGTTTTTT	CASTRVGSSMNTGELFF
.	many	TRBV11-1	TRBJ2-1	TGTGCCAGCAGCGACGCCAGGCTAAACTTCTACAATGAGCAGTTCTTC	CASSDARLNFYNEQFF
.	many	TRBV30	TRBJ1-1	TGTGCCTGGAGTAGAAGTCTTGGTAGTGAAGCTTTCTTT	CAWSRSLGSEAFF
.	many	TRBV5-1	TRBJ1-2	TGCGCCTCAGGGTCGACAGCCACCTCTGACGGCTACACCTTC	CASGSTATSDGYTF
.	many	TRBV10-2	TRBJ1-2	TGCGCCAGCAGTGAGTCGGTTGGGGGGGCGCGAGGCTACACCTTC	CASSESVGGARGYTF
TRBD1	many	TRBV12-3/TRBV12-4	TRBJ2-2	TGTGCCAGCAGTCAGGGGGCGGGCACCGGGGAGCTGTTTTTT	CASSQGAGTGELFF
TRBD1	many	TRBV6-5	TRBJ1-5	TGTGCCAGCAGTTCTTGGACAGGGACGAGGTATAGCAATCAGCCCCAGCATTTT	CASSSWTGTRYSNQPQHF
.	.	TRBV7-9	TRBJ2-4	TGTGCCAGCAGCTTAGGCCAGGTACTAGGTACAACTCTAGCCAAAAACATTCAGTACTTC	CASSLGQVLGTTLAKNIQYF
TRBD1	many	TRBV20-1	TRBJ1-2	TGCAGTGCTAGTGAGGGGGTGGGGAACAGGGGCGACTATGGCTACACCTTC	CSASEGVGNRGDYGYTF